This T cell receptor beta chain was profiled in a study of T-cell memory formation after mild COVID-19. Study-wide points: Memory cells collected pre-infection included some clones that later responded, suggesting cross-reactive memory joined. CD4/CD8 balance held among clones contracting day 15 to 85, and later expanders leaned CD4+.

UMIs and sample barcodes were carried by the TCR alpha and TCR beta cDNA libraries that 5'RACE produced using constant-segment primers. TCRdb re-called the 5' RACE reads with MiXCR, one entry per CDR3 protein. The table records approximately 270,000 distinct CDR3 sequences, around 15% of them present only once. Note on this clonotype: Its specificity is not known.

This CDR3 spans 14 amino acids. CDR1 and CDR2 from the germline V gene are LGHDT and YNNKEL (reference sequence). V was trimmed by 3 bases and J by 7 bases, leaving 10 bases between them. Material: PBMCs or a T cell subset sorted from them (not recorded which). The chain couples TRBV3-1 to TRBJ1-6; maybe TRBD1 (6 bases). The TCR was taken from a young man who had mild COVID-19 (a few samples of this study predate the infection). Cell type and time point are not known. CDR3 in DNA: TGTGCCAGCAGCCACGGGACACGGAATTCACCCCTCCACTTT. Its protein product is CASSHGTRNSPLHF. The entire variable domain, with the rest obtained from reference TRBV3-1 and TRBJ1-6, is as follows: DTAVSQTPKYLVTQMGNDKSIKCEQNLGHDTMYWYKQDSKKFLKIMFSYNNKELIINETVPNRFSPKSPDKAHLNLHINSLELGDSAVYFCASSHGTRNSPLHFGNGTRLTVT.